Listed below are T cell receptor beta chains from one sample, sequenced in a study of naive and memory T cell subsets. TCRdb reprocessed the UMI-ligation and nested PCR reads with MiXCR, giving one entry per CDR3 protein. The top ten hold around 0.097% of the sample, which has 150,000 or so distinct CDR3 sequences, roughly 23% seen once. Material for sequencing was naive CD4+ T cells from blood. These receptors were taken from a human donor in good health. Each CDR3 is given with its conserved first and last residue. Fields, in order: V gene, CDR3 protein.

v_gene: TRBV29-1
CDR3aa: CSVVWDVQGETQYF

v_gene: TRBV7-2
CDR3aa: CASSPHPESTGSREQYF

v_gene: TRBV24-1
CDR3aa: CATSHPRTGRADTQYF

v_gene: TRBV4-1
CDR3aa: CASSQTGGEKLFF

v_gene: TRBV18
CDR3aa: CASSPGLNTEAFF

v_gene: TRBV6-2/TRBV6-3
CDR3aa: CASGRIKDTQYF

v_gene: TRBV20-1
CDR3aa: CSARDPLTSGRKTEQFF

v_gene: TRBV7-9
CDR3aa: CASRRASGQYNEQFF

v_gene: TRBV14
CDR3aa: CASSRGSGLYTQYF

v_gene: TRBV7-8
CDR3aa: CASSRKLGPSYEQYF

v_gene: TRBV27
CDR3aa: CASRLTGGVNSPLHF

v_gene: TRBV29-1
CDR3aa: CSVEVPQSPGELFF

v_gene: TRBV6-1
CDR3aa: CASSVQGWGETQYF

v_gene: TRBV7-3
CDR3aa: CASSLITGNTGELFF

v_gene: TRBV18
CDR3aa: CASSPQWDHEQFF

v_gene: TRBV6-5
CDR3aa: CASSYSTGSGLYEQYF

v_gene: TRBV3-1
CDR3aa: CASSHGTPQPQHF

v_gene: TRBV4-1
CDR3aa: CASSQSGGSANYGYTF

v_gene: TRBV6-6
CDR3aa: CASSYYTSAQETQYF

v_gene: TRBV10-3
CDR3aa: CAISQGQGVREQFF

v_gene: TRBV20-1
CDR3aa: CSVPGAMEETQYF

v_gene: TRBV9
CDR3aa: CASSVEAGYYEQYF

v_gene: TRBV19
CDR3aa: CASSMQAHTDTQYF

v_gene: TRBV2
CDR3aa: CASSVDRGGDEQFF

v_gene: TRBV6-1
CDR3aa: CASRNTVSRGGNQPQQF

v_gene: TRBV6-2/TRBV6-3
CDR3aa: CASTLTGVRGSNQPQHF

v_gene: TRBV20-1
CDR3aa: CSASRLAGHGTDTQYF

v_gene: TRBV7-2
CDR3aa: CASSPERHEQYF

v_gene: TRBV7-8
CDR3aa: CASSLIGLADNEQFF

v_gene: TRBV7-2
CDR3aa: CASSPRDGRYNEQFF

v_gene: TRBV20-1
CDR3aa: CSARARRQAMEQYF

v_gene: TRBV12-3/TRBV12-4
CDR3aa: CASSLGTSGVKKTQYF

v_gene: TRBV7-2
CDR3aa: CASSFTSLWAGGPNEQFF

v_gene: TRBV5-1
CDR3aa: CASSFGNTGGEVGKQYF

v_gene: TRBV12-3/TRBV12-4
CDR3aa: CASSNMRTGELFF

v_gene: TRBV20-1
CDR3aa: CSALNRETMGSPRSSPLHF

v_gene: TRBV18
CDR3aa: CASSPRGPNIGSFFF

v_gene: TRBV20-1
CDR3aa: CSARGSSGNSYEQYF

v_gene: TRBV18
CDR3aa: CASSPREGNNQETQYF

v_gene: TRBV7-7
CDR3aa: CASSFTREYYQPQHF

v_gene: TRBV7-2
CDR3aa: CASSLDGLVYEQYF

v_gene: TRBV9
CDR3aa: CASSVPRNNTGNTGELFF

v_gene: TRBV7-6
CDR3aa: CASSTPGLPYNEQFF

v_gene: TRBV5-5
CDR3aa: CASSLEGIGGRGEQYF

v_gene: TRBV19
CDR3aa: CASSIPAGSGQFF

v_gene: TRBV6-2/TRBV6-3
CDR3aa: CASRPTSAQETQYF

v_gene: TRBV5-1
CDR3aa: CASSLGQALDGYTF

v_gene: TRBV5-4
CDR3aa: CASSLAGTSIHEQYF

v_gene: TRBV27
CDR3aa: CASTKNSRRAYNSPLHF

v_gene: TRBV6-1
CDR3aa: CASSVRTVGSGANVLTF

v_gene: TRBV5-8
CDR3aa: CASSPRTIYNEQFF

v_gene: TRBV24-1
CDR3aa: CATSPGTSGLSYEQYF

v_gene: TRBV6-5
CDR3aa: CASSYSQEAAMGNTIYF

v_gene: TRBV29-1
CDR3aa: CSVGRGSDTQYF

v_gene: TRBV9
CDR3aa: CASSVAGANTEAFF

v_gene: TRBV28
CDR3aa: CASSPHGAGTKNIQYF

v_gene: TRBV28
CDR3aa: CASSVGLAGTKTQYF

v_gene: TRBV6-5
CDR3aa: CASSYAPTRALPFYNSPLHF

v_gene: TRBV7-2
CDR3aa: CASSSYGRQNEQFF

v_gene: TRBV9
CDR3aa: CASSSRRNTNYGYTF